This TCR beta chain was sequenced for a study of CD4+ T cells in melanoma. Overall study findings and caveats: CD8+ T cell, macrophage and B cell function reportedly correlated with neoantigen-specific CD4+ T cells. Reportedly, melanoma neoantigen-specific CD4+ T cells showed varied differentiation states.

The CDR3 extends over 15 amino acids. V gave up 4 bases and J gave up 4 bases, with 16 bases separating them. Germline loops: CDR1 SGHAT, CDR2 FQNNGV. Clones were read by immunoSEQ multiplex PCR, and TCRdb kept only the in-frame ones, dropping some. The repertoire holds roughly 120,000 clones, with around 92% as singletons. Note on this clone: The antigen is unknown.

The sequence was collected from a human donor with melanoma. Sequencing input: peripheral blood. V and J are TRBV11-2 and TRBJ1-1, with D possibly matching TRBD1 (5 bases). CDR3 DNA sequence: TGTGCCAGCAGCTACGCTCCGGGGGGGGGCACTGAAGCTTTCTTT. Amino acids: CASSYAPGGGTEAFF.